Below, 17 T cell receptor gamma chains from the same sample are listed, as sequenced in a study of intestinal T cells in coeliac disease. More than 9 formalin-fixed paraffin-embedded scrolls, each 5 µm thick, supplied each case's genomic DNA. TRG repertoires were amplified with LymphoTrack primers from 200 ng of biopsy DNA. TCRdb reanalyzed the multiplex PCR reads using CATT. The sample carries more than 850 gamma-chain clones, around 54% recorded once. Sequences were obtained from a duodenal biopsy. The receptors stem from a human donor with celiac disease.

This clone is termed large. This sequence joins TRGV8 and TRGJ1 or TRGJ2. Losses at the gene ends were 1 base for V and 3 bases for J; bases not matched to a gene: 3. This CDR3 contains 13 residues. Germline lookup yields CDR1 VENAVY and CDR2 YDSYNSRV. The CDR3 region is CATWDSFYYKKLF. CDR3 DNA sequence: TGTGCCACCTGGGATAGCTTTTATTATAAGAAACTCTTT.

The chain is built from TRGV8 and TRGJP2. The length of the CDR3 is 16 residues. The germline gives CDR1 VENAVY, CDR2 YDSYNSRV. This CDR3 reads CAPGIGGGGSDWIKTF. DNA of the CDR3: TGTGCACCTGGGATAGGCGGTGGGGGTAGTGATTGGATCAAGACGTTT.

This chain uses TRGV3 with TRGJ1 or TRGJ2. The germline gives CDR1 VTNTFY, CDR2 YDVSTARD (reference sequence). The CDR3 extends over 17 amino acids. V trimming: 5 bases; J trimming: 4 bases; junction bases outside the gene matches: 20. CDR3 sequence reads: CATWGIFRGVRYYKKLF. DNA for the CDR3: TGTGCCACCTGGGGCATTTTCCGCGGAGTCAGATATTATAAGAAACTCTTT.

The chain joins TRGV2 to TRGJP2. The CDR3 totals 16 residues. Germline CDR1 EGSNGY, CDR2 YDSYNSKV. Trimming at V came to 8 bases and at J to 0 bases, leaving 12 bases not matched to a gene. CDR3 loop: CATLGRANSSDWIKTF. Here the CDR3 DNA reads TGTGCCACCTTGGGACGGGCGAATAGTAGTGATTGGATCAAGACGTTT.

On this clone itself: This sequence may be a read error, since a much larger clone differs from it by one base. The sample holds other DNA sequences that translate to the same CDR3. V gene TRGV3 combines with J gene TRGJP1. This CDR3 is built from 18 residues. Trimming cost V 0 bases and J 0 bases; bases outside gene matches: 10. Germline V CDR1 and CDR2: VTNTFY, YDVSTARD (reference sequence). For the CDR3, the DNA is TGTGCCACCTGGGACAGGCTTCCCCTAGATACCACTGGTTGGTTCAAGATATTT. Amino acid sequence: CATWDRLPLDTTGWFKIF.

DNA for the CDR3: TGTGCCTGCTGGATTAGCCCCGGGGGCTTAACGAAACTCTTT. As protein: CACWISPGGLTKLF. J is TRGJ1 or TRGJ2 and V is TRGV11. Being an ORF, TRGV11 has a function that is uncertain. The CDR3 has 14 amino acids. With V trimmed by 4 bases and J by 12 bases, 15 bases remained unmatched.

The V gene is TRGV8, the J gene TRGJ1 or TRGJ2. Germline V gene data show CDR1 as VENAVY and CDR2 as YDSYNSRV. The CDR3 runs to 13 residues. The CDR3 is CAPGISHYYKKLF. The CDR3 nucleotides read TGTGCACCTGGGATCTCCCATTATTATAAGAAACTCTTT.

This chain links TRGV2 with TRGJP2. The junction had 11 bases not matched to a gene; V was cut back by 6 bases and J by 10 bases. Per the germline V gene, CDR1 is EGSNGY and CDR2 is YDSYNSKV. The CDR3 is 13 residues long. The DNA for the CDR3 is TGTGCCACCTGGACTCGTGGGAGTTGGATCAAGACGTTT. It translates to CATWTRGSWIKTF.

This clone rates as large. Other nucleotide sequences in the sample specify the same CDR3. This chain joins TRGV11 and TRGJ1 or TRGJ2. TRGV11 is an ORF, with its function uncertain. V was clipped by 2 bases and J by 10 bases; unmatched bases: 5. This CDR3 contains 12 residues. CDR3 DNA: TGTGCCTGCTGGATTAGGCTGGGGAAGAAACTCTTT. Encoded protein: CACWIRLGKKLF.

In its sample, this clone is large. The chain employs TRGV10 and TRGJP1. TRGV10 is placed among ORFs of uncertain function. Trimming cost V 8 bases and J 7 bases; bases outside gene matches: 8. This CDR3 region has 13 residues. CDR3 in amino acids: CAAWGQIGWFKIF. The CDR3 DNA reads as TGTGCTGCGTGGGGCCAAATTGGTTGGTTCAAGATATTT.

This clone is deemed large. The chain employs TRGV8 and TRGJP2. Germline values: CDR1 VENAVY, CDR2 YDSYNSRV. J was trimmed by 3 bases and V by 3 bases; bases with no gene match: 4. This CDR3 region has 14 residues. CDR3 nucleotides: TGTGCCACCTGGGATCTCGGTAGTGATTGGATCAAGACGTTT. It is translated as CATWDLGSDWIKTF.

The chain links TRGV8 to TRGJ1 or TRGJ2. The CDR3 runs to 13 residues. The germline V gene encodes CDR1 VENAVY and CDR2 YDSYNSRV. V shed 12 bases, J shed 7 bases, and the junction held 18 bases outside the gene matches. The CDR3 DNA sequence: TGTGCCTCTCTTGAGGTAGGTGCCTATAAGAAACTCTTT. Amino acid sequence: CASLEVGAYKKLF.

The V call is TRGV3, the J call TRGJP1. Trimming at V came to 5 bases and at J to 10 bases, leaving 16 bases not matched to a gene. CDR1 and CDR2 from the germline V gene are VTNTFY and YDVSTARD (reference sequence). The CDR3 length is 15 residues. DNA for the CDR3: TGTGCCACCTGGGGTCCGGCTAGGGACGTTTGGTTCAAGATATTT. Residues: CATWGPARDVWFKIF.

This chain connects TRGV8 to TRGJ1 or TRGJ2. Unmatched junction bases numbered 9, after V lost 5 bases and J lost 2 bases. This CDR3 is 14 amino acids long. Germline CDR1 reads VENAVY; CDR2 reads YDSYNSRV. This chain's CDR3 is CATWGSPHYYKKLF. The CDR3 DNA reads as TGTGCCACCTGGGGATCTCCCCATTATTATAAGAAACTCTTT.

The CDR3 DNA is TGTGCCACCTGGCCAGGCGGTAGGAAACTCTTT. Translated, it gives CATWPGGRKLF. V and J are TRGV8 and TRGJ1 or TRGJ2. The CDR3 spans 11 residues. The trim removed 6 bases at V and 12 bases at J, leaving 11 bases unmatched. Germline V gene data show CDR1 as VENAVY and CDR2 as YDSYNSRV.

The CDR3 sequence: CATWDPLFKIF. Here the CDR3 DNA reads TGTGCCACCTGGGACCCCCTGTTCAAGATATTT. The rearrangement joins TRGV3 to TRGJP1. The J segment lost 13 bases and the V segment lost 3 bases, leaving 5 bases of the junction unmatched. CDR1 and CDR2 from the germline V gene are VTNTFY and YDVSTARD (reference sequence). CDR3 length equals 11 residues.

As to this clone: A much more abundant neighbour one base away suggests this may be a read error. The sample holds other DNA sequences that translate to the same CDR3. The chain recombines TRGV9 with TRGJ1 or TRGJ2. V was clipped by 0 bases and J by 11 bases; unmatched bases: 22. Germline CDR1 is GITISATS and CDR2 is ISYDGTV (reference sequence). This CDR3 has 17 amino acids. The chain's CDR3 is CALWEVRVSPVCSQKLF. The CDR3 DNA is TGTGCCTTGTGGGAGGTGCGGGTTTCTCCGGTTTGTTCCCAGAAACTCTTT.